Shown below are 27 T cell receptor beta chains from a single sample sequenced in a study of neoadjuvant anti-PD-1 for oral cavity cancer. TCRdb keeps only in-frame clones here, not all; method: immunoSEQ multiplex PCR. The table records about 16,000 clones, approximately 79% of them present only once. The source material was PBMCs, sampled before nivolumab (anti-PD-1) treatment. Receptor source: a person between 40 and 80 years old with oral cavity squamous cell carcinoma.

The chain has TRBV15 and TRBJ1-1; D is unclear. Trimming removed 0 bases from V and 0 bases from J, with 5 bases in between. The CDR3 contains 14 residues. Germline CDR1 and CDR2: LNHNV and YYDKDF (reference sequence). The CDR3 is CATSRDPLNTEAFF. DNA for the CDR3: TGTGCCACCAGCAGAGATCCCTTGAACACTGAAGCTTTCTTT.

There are a few counts of this clone. V and J are TRBV18 and TRBJ1-5; 7 bases align to TRBD1. The CDR3 runs 14 residues. In germline, CDR1 is KGHSH, CDR2 LQKENI. V shed 4 bases, J shed 7 bases, and the junction held 7 bases outside the gene matches. The CDR3 loop is CASSQDREGQPQHF. The CDR3 nucleotides read TGTGCCAGCTCACAAGACAGGGAAGGACAGCCCCAGCATTTT.

This clone was detected a few times. V and J are TRBV28 and TRBJ1-1, with 7 bases that match TRBD1. Germline assignment: CDR1 MDHEN and CDR2 SYDVKM. V was pared by 6 bases and J by 5 bases, with 9 bases of the junction left unmatched. The CDR3 has 14 amino acids. The chain's CDR3 is CASRPGQRVTEAFF. CDR3 bases: TGTGCCAGCAGGCCGGGACAGAGAGTAACTGAAGCTTTCTTT.

The CDR3 nucleotides read TGCGCCAGCAGCCAAGACGCGGTGGGGAACTATGGCTACACCTTC. Translating it yields CASSQDAVGNYGYTF. This chain connects TRBV4-1 to TRBJ1-2; D is unresolved. CDR1 is MGHRA and CDR2 is YSYEKL in the germline V gene. This CDR3 region has 15 residues. The V gene lost 0 bases and the J gene lost 2 bases, with 10 bases spanning the gap.

V and J are TRBV7-9 and TRBJ2-3; D is ambiguous. The V end was cut by 5 bases, the J end by 4 bases, with 10 bases between. This CDR3 region has 13 residues. CDR1 is SEHNR and CDR2 is FQNEAQ in the germline V gene (reference sequence). The CDR3 DNA follows: TGTGCCAGCAGCACCATAGGAGCAGATACGCAGTATTTT. It translates to CASSTIGADTQYF.

This chain joins TRBV9 and TRBJ2-2; TRBD2 matches 10 bases. CDR3 size: 15 residues. Germline lookup yields CDR1 SGDLS and CDR2 YYNGEE. J was trimmed by 4 bases and V by 4 bases; bases with no gene match: 4. As DNA, the CDR3 is TGTGCCAGCAGCCTAGCGGGAGAAGCCACCGGGGAGCTGTTTTTT. It yields the protein CASSLAGEATGELFF.

The sample holds a few counts of this clone. CDR3 amino acids: CASSQEGYGYTF. In nucleotides, the CDR3 is TGCGCCAGCAGCCAAGAGGGGTATGGCTACACCTTC. The chain carries TRBV4-1 and TRBJ1-2, with unresolved D. The V gene's germline CDR1 is MGHRA and CDR2 YSYEKL. The length of the CDR3 is 12 residues. Trimming removed 0 bases from V and 5 bases from J, with 4 bases in between.

The chain joins TRBV12-5 to TRBJ2-6; D unclear. The CDR3 totals 15 residues. With 3 bases removed from V and 2 bases from J, the gap between germline ends came to 8 bases. Germline V gene data show CDR1 as LGHNT and CDR2 as FRNRAP. The CDR3 DNA is TGTGCTAGTGGTTTAATTCCTACTGGGGCCAACGTCCTGACTTTC. It yields the protein CASGLIPTGANVLTF.

In its sample, this clone was seen a few times. Written as DNA, the CDR3 is TGTGCCAGCAGTTCCAGGGGGGTCACTGAAGCTTTCTTT. It codes for CASSSRGVTEAFF. J is TRBJ1-1 and V is TRBV27; 7 positions match TRBD1. Germline CDR1 MNHEY, CDR2 SMNVEV (reference sequence). CDR3 length equals 13 residues. The V segment lost 4 bases and the J segment 4 bases; nucleotides outside the gene matches: 3.

By frequency in the sample, this clone is large. The chain employs TRBV9 and TRBJ2-7; 9 bases are a match to TRBD1. V lost 5 bases, J lost 1 base, and 4 bases stayed unmatched. CDR1 and CDR2 (germline): SGDLS, YYNGEE. There are 14 residues in the CDR3. The CDR3 region is CASSTGGASYEQYF. CDR3 DNA sequence: TGTGCCAGCAGTACAGGGGGCGCATCCTACGAGCAGTACTTC. The variable domain in full, completed from reference TRBV9 and TRBJ2-7, reads DSGVTQTPKHLITATGQRVTLRCSPRSGDLSVYWYQQSLDQGLQFLIQYYNGEERAKGNILERFSAQQFPDLHSELNLSSLELGDSALYFCASSTGGASYEQYFGPGTRLTVT.

The chain joins TRBV30 to TRBJ2-7, with D unresolved. The V end lost 0 bases, the J end lost 0 bases, and 6 bases lay between the germline ends. Germline V gene data show CDR1 as GTSNPN and CDR2 as SVGIG (reference sequence). The CDR3 is 13 amino acids. The CDR3 DNA sequence: TGTGCCTGGAGTGTACAGATCTCCTACGAGCAGTACTTC. This codes for CAWSVQISYEQYF.

This chain uses TRBV5-6 with TRBJ2-7, with D tentatively TRBD1 (5 bases). This CDR3 spans 16 amino acids. V lost 6 bases and J lost 3, with 22 bases in between. CDR1 and CDR2 from the germline V gene are SGHDT and YYEEEE. The CDR3 loop reads CASNLPIVSRGYEQYF. CDR3 DNA sequence: TGTGCCAGCAACTTACCCATCGTCTCTAGGGGCTACGAGCAGTACTTC. Based on the CDR3 plus reference TRBV5-6 and TRBJ2-7, the full variable domain is DAGVTQSPTHLIKTRGQQVTLRCSPKSGHDTVSWYQQALGQGPQFIFQYYEEEERQRGNFPDRFSGHQFPNYSSELNVNALLLGDSALYLCASNLPIVSRGYEQYFGPGTRLTVT.

In its sample, this clone was seen a few times. J is TRBJ2-3 and V is TRBV19; D unclear. From germline, CDR1 is LNHDA and CDR2 SQIVND (reference sequence). Trimming pared 7 bases from V and 0 bases from J, leaving 23 bases between. The CDR3 spans 18 residues. This CDR3 is CASTRARVSTTSTDTQYF. CDR3 DNA: TGTGCCAGTACCAGAGCTCGGGTCAGCACCACCAGCACAGATACGCAGTATTTT.

The rearrangement links TRBV7-2 to TRBJ1-2; D might be TRBD1 (5 bases). The germline V and J ends were trimmed by 5 bases and 2 bases, with 15 bases remaining between them. Germline V gives CDR1 SGHTA, CDR2 FQGNSA. The CDR3 is 15 residues long. In nucleotides, the CDR3 is TGTGCCAGCAGCCACCAAGGGACGGTCAACTATGGCTACACCTTC. Amino acid sequence: CASSHQGTVNYGYTF.

This clone has a handful of counts. The chain uses TRBV30 and TRBJ1-3; D may be TRBD1 (5 bases). V lost 8 bases, J lost 2 bases, and 13 bases lay in between. Germline V gene lookup returns CDR1 GTSNPN and CDR2 SVGIG (reference sequence). This CDR3 has 13 amino acids. In nucleotides, the CDR3 is TGTGCCCAGGACACGCAGACTGGAAACACCATATATTTT. Amino acid sequence: CAQDTQTGNTIYF.

A single count supports this clone. This rearrangement joins TRBV7-3 to TRBJ2-2; 9 nucleotides line up with TRBD1. Germline CDR1 reads SGHTA; CDR2 reads FQGTGA. The CDR3 covers 16 residues. The V gene end was trimmed by 6 bases and the J gene end by 5 bases; junction bases not matched to a gene: 10. CDR3 protein: CASRNSGQGTTGELFF. In DNA form, the CDR3 reads TGTGCCAGCAGAAACTCGGGACAGGGCACAACCGGGGAGCTGTTTTTT.

The table lists this clone with a count of one. This chain links TRBV5-4 with TRBJ2-3; no reliable D call. The V end lost 0 bases, the J end lost 8 bases, and 10 bases lay between the germline ends. The germline V gene encodes CDR1 SGHNT and CDR2 YYREEE (reference sequence). The CDR3 runs 13 residues. The CDR3 protein is CASSLDLDGTQYF. In DNA, the CDR3 is TGTGCCAGCAGCTTGGATCTAGATGGTACGCAGTATTTT.

The J gene is TRBJ2-1, the V gene TRBV28; D remains ambiguous. Germline loops: CDR1 MDHEN, CDR2 SYDVKM. V lost 3 bases to trimming and J lost 4 bases, with 13 bases between them. The CDR3 is made up of 15 amino acids. The CDR3 DNA is TGTGCCAGCAGTTTTACGGGTTTTGGTTACAATGAGCAGTTCTTC. This gives the protein CASSFTGFGYNEQFF.

The chain couples TRBV10-3 to TRBJ1-3; no reliable D call. The germline V and J ends were trimmed by 4 bases and 4 bases, with 11 bases remaining between them. This CDR3 region has 14 residues. The germline CDR1 and CDR2 sequences are ENHRY and SYGVKD. CDR3: CAISVSASGNTIYF. CDR3 in DNA: TGTGCCATCAGTGTTTCAGCTTCAGGAAACACCATATATTTT.

V gene TRBV30 combines with J gene TRBJ1-5; 12 bases map to TRBD1. This CDR3 is built from 18 residues. Germline V gene sequence: CDR1 GTSNPN, CDR2 SVGIG (reference sequence). V lost 1 base and J lost 5; bases outside the gene matches: 12. The CDR3 nucleotides read TGTGCCTGGAGTGCTGGGGACAGGGGGCGTTATTCGGATCAGCCCCAGCATTTT. Translation: CAWSAGDRGRYSDQPQHF. Using reference TRBV30 and TRBJ1-5 for the parts outside the CDR3, the full variable domain is SQTIHQWPATLVQPVGSPLSLECTVEGTSNPNLYWYRQAAGRGLQLLFYSVGIGQISSEVPQNLSASRPQDRQFILSSKKLLLSDSGFYLCAWSAGDRGRYSDQPQHFGDGTRLSIL.

V usage is TRBV5-4 and J usage is TRBJ1-1, with D maybe TRBD1 (5 bases). V lost 4 bases and J lost 0, with 16 bases in between. Germline V CDR1 and CDR2: SGHNT, YYREEE (reference sequence). This CDR3 has 16 residues. The CDR3 DNA reads as TGTGCCAGCAGCCTTGGGGGGTCAATCATGAACACTGAAGCTTTCTTT. It is translated as CASSLGGSIMNTEAFF.

The rearrangement uses TRBV7-9 and TRBJ1-1; 7 bases map to TRBD1. Germline CDR1 reads SEHNR; CDR2 reads FQNEAQ (reference sequence). The CDR3 runs to 14 residues. With V trimmed by 4 bases and J by 0 bases, 2 bases remained unmatched. The chain's CDR3 is CASSSQGMNTEAFF. CDR3 DNA: TGTGCCAGCAGCTCACAGGGGATGAACACTGAAGCTTTCTTT.

This clone appeared a single time. The V gene is TRBV5-1, the J gene TRBJ1-2, with D possibly being TRBD1 (5 bases). The length of the CDR3 is 15 residues. V shed 0 bases and J shed 5 bases, with 14 bases lying between them. Germline V gives CDR1 SGHRS, CDR2 YFSETQ. The CDR3 bases are TGCGCCAGCAGCTTGGTGTACGGGGACGATTATGGCTACACCTTC. Amino acids: CASSLVYGDDYGYTF. The complete variable domain, with remaining parts taken from reference TRBV5-1 and TRBJ1-2, reads KAGVTQTPRYLIKTRGQQVTLSCSPISGHRSVSWYQQTPGQGLQFLFEYFSETQRNKGNFPGRFSGRQFSNSRSEMNVSTLELGDSALYLCASSLVYGDDYGYTFGSGTRLTVV.

The CDR3 DNA is TGTGCCAGTAGCTATACAACGAACTCTGGAAACACCATATATTTT. It yields the protein CASSYTTNSGNTIYF. The chain combines TRBV19 with TRBJ1-3; D is undetermined. Germline-derived CDR1 and CDR2 are LNHDA and SQIVND (reference sequence). This CDR3 region has 15 residues. Deletions cut 6 bases from V and 0 bases from J, with 12 bases between. The full variable domain, rest sourced from reference TRBV19 and TRBJ1-3, is DGGITQSPKYLFRKEGQNVTLSCEQNLNHDAMYWYRQDPGQGLRLIYYSQIVNDFQKGDIAEGYSVSREKKESFPLTVTSAQKNPTAFYLCASSYTTNSGNTIYFGEGSWLTVV.

This rearrangement joins TRBV10-3 to TRBJ2-1; D is unresolved. The germline CDR1 and CDR2 sequences are ENHRY and SYGVKD. Trimming removed 8 bases from V and 5 bases from J, with 7 bases in between. CDR3 length: 11 residues. The CDR3: CAIGLHNEQFF. In DNA, the CDR3 is TGTGCCATCGGGCTCCACAATGAGCAGTTCTTC.

The chain combines TRBV5-1 with TRBJ2-5; D is perhaps TRBD1 or TRBD2 (5 bases each). There are 13 residues in the CDR3. V shed 0 bases and J shed 5 bases, with 8 bases lying between them. CDR1 and CDR2 from the germline V gene are SGHRS and YFSETQ. The CDR3 nucleotides read TGCGCCAGCAGCTTGGGGGGCGGGGAGACCCAGTACTTC. Protein: CASSLGGGETQYF.

V gene TRBV9 combines with J gene TRBJ1-5; no clear D. The length of the CDR3 is 15 residues. CDR1 is SGDLS and CDR2 is YYNGEE in the germline V gene. V was clipped by 0 bases and J by 2 bases, with 9 bases between them. CDR3 bases: TGTGCCAGCAGCGTAGACGGGGTTGGCAATCAGCCCCAGCATTTT. Residues: CASSVDGVGNQPQHF. Full variable domain (remainder filled in from reference TRBV9 and TRBJ1-5): DSGVTQTPKHLITATGQRVTLRCSPRSGDLSVYWYQQSLDQGLQFLIQYYNGEERAKGNILERFSAQQFPDLHSELNLSSLELGDSALYFCASSVDGVGNQPQHFGDGTRLSIL.